This record concerns one TCR beta chain sequence. This specimen belongs to a study of identical twins. Germline CDR1 and CDR2: MNHEY and SVGAGI. The CDR3 is 14 residues long. The ends were cut back, 0 bases at V and 1 base at J, with 6 bases in the middle. Unique molecular identifiers were present on the cDNA, and a universal primer site came from template switching. TCRdb fed the 5' RACE reads into MiXCR, producing one record per CDR3 protein. The data show 700,000 or so distinct CDR3 sequences, with around 8.6% seen just once and more than 0.75% held by the top ten. The sample was also linked to a second study, of yellow fever vaccine responses in identical twins.

Sample: PBMCs. This chain uses TRBV6-5 with TRBJ2-5; D gene uncertain. The sequence came from a woman aged 18-30 years in good health. CDR3 sequence reads: CASSYSNSQETQYF. The CDR3 region has the DNA TGTGCCAGCAGTTACTCGAACTCCCAAGAGACCCAGTACTTC.